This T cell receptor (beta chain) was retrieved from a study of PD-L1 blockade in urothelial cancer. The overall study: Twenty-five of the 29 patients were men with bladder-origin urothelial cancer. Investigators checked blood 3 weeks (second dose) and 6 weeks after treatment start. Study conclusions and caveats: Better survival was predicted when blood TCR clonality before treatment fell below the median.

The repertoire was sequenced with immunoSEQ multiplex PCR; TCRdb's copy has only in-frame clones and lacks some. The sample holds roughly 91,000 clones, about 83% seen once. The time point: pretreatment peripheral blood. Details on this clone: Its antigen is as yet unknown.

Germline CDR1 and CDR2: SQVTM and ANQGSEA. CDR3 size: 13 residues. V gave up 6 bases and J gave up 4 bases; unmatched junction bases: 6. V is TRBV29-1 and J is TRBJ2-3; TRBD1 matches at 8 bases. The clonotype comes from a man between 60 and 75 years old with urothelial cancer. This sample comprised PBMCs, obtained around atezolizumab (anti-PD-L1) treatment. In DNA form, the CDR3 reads TGCAGCGTGCAGCCAGGGGGCGCAGATACGCAGTATTTT. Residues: CSVQPGGADTQYF.